What follows is one T cell receptor (beta chain) and its context. The antigen remains undetermined. The PCR used 60 Vbeta and 13 Jbeta primers. Produced via immunoSEQ multiplex PCR; TCRdb's table is partial and in-frame only. This table holds under 150,000 clones, more than 70% found once. This entry is derived from a study of cytomegalovirus exposure and HLA in healthy donors. Study at large: One earlier analysis, a look at about 179 million T cells, found roughly 120 million unique TCR beta sequences. Study observations and caveats: Earlier analysis yielded a pattern in which most TCR beta V segments were productive about 87% or about 30% of the time. The study recorded 160 or so TCR beta chains that were cytomegalovirus-associated. Cytomegalovirus status, reportedly, was diagnosed with high specificity and sensitivity by the classifier.

Germline CDR1 is SGHNT and CDR2 is YYREEE (reference sequence). Trimming took off 8 bases at V and 6 bases at J, with 20 bases between the two ends. This CDR3 contains 14 residues. The chain couples TRBV5-4 to TRBJ1-1; no firm D call. This TCR derives from a woman in her forties in good health and CMV-seronegative. Sequencing used PBMCs. CDR3 sequence: CASRRGPAEPEAFF. The CDR3 DNA sequence: TGTGCCAGTCGTAGAGGTCCCGCGGAGCCTGAAGCTTTCTTT.